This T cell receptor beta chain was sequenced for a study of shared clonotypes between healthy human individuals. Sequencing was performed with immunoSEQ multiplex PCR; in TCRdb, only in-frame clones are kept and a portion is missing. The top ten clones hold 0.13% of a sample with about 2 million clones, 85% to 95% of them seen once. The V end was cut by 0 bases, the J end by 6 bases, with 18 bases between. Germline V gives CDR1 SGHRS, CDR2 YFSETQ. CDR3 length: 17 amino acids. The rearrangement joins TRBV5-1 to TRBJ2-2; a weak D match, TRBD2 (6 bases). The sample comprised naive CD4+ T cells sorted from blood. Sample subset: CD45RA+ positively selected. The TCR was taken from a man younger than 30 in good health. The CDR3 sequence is CASSLVPGRRGAGELFF. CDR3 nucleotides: TGCGCCAGCAGCTTGGTGCCCGGTCGGCGGGGCGCCGGGGAGCTGTTTTTT.